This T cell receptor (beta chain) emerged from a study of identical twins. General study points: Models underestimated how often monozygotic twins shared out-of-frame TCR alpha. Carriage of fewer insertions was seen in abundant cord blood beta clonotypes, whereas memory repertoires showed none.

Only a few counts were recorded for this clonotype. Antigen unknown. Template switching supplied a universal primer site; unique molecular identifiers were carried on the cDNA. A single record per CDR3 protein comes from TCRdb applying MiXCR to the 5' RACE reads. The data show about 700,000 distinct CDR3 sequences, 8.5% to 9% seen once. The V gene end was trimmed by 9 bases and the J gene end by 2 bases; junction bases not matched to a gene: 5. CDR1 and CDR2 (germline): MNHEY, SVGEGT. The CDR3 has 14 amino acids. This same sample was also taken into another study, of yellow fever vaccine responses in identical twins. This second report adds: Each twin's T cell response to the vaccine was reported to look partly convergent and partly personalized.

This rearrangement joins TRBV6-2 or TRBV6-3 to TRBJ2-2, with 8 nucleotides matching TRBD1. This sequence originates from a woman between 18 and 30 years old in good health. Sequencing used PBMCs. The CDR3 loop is CASDRGPNTGELFF. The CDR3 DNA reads TGTGCCAGTGACAGGGGCCCTAACACCGGGGAGCTGTTTTTT.